These 16 T cell receptor beta chains were all obtained from the same sample, sequenced in a study of T cell changes during pregnancy in multiple sclerosis. The assay was immunoSEQ multiplex PCR, and TCRdb's table has in-frame clones only and misses some. The sample contains some 50,000 clones, around 92% of which appear only once. Material: peripheral blood, obtained after pregnancy. The receptors come from a female donor with multiple sclerosis, enrolled in a pregnancy study.

The J gene is TRBJ2-2, the V gene TRBV9, with D possibly being TRBD2 (6 bases). The CDR3 has 15 residues. With 2 bases removed from V and 2 bases from J, the gap between germline ends came to 10 bases. Germline V gene sequence: CDR1 SGDLS, CDR2 YYNGEE. The chain's CDR3 is CASSVGGLNTGELFF. In nucleotides, the CDR3 is TGTGCCAGCAGCGTTGGGGGACTCAACACCGGGGAGCTGTTTTTT. Complete variable domain (other parts from reference TRBV9 and TRBJ2-2): DSGVTQTPKHLITATGQRVTLRCSPRSGDLSVYWYQQSLDQGLQFLIQYYNGEERAKGNILERFSAQQFPDLHSELNLSSLELGDSALYFCASSVGGLNTGELFFGEGSRLTVL.

The chain employs TRBV28 and TRBJ2-1, with 8 bases fitting TRBD1. The CDR3 runs 16 residues. Germline lookup yields CDR1 MDHEN and CDR2 SYDVKM. Germline trimming cut 5 bases from V and 0 bases from J; bases unmatched to any gene: 6. DNA for the CDR3: TGTGCCAGCAGTGTAGGACAGGGAGGCTCCTACAATGAGCAGTTCTTC. This sequence encodes CASSVGQGGSYNEQFF.

This chain joins TRBV9 and TRBJ2-5; possibly TRBD1 for D (5 bases). The CDR3 length is 13 residues. V lost 2 bases and J 6 bases, leaving 11 bases between the germline ends. Germline-derived CDR1 and CDR2 are SGDLS and YYNGEE. DNA for the CDR3: TGTGCCAGCAGCGTCGAAGGGGCACAGACCCAGTACTTC. This translates into CASSVEGAQTQYF.

The chain is built from TRBV7-9 and TRBJ2-7, with TRBD1 matching over 9 bases. The ends lost 6 bases at V and 3 bases at J; junction bases unmatched: 6. CDR1 is SEHNR and CDR2 is FQNEAQ in the germline V gene (reference sequence). The CDR3 is 14 amino acids. Here the CDR3 reads CASRPGTGSYEQYF. The CDR3 DNA follows: TGTGCCAGCAGACCGGGGACAGGGAGCTACGAGCAGTACTTC.

The V and J genes are TRBV9 and TRBJ2-5, with D maybe TRBD2 (5 bases). Germline loops: CDR1 SGDLS, CDR2 YYNGEE. The V and J ends lost 4 bases and 0 bases respectively, with 10 bases between them. The CDR3 runs to 14 residues. CDR3 coding DNA: TGTGCCAGCAGCCATACCGGGAACCAAGAGACCCAGTACTTC. Its translation is CASSHTGNQETQYF.

This chain links TRBV30 with TRBJ1-2, with 8 bases fitting TRBD1. CDR3 size: 14 residues. Germline V gene data show CDR1 as GTSNPN and CDR2 as SVGIG (reference sequence). V dropped 4 bases and J dropped 4; count of bases not matched to a gene: 8. The CDR3 spells CAWTPDRGGYGYTF. The CDR3 bases are TGTGCCTGGACTCCCGACAGGGGAGGCTATGGCTACACCTTC.

The V call is TRBV29-1, the J call TRBJ2-5; 7 nucleotides match TRBD2. The CDR3 is 12 amino acids. Germline CDR1 SQVTM, CDR2 ANQGSEA. V dropped 7 bases and J dropped 5; count of bases not matched to a gene: 7. CDR3 loop: CSAPVGGETQYF. CDR3 DNA: TGCAGCGCTCCGGTGGGAGGGGAGACCCAGTACTTC.

The genes are TRBV7-6 and TRBJ2-3; 9 bases map to TRBD2. V trimming: 1 base; J trimming: 3 bases; junction bases outside the gene matches: 5. This CDR3 is 16 amino acids long. Germline CDR1 SGHVS, CDR2 FNYEAQ. CDR3 sequence reads: CASSLEASGVTDTQYF. CDR3 DNA: TGTGCCAGCAGCTTAGAAGCTAGCGGGGTGACAGATACGCAGTATTTT.

The V and J genes are TRBV11-2 and TRBJ1-1, with TRBD1 as a possible D gene (5 bases). V gave up 2 bases and J gave up 4 bases, with 11 bases separating them. The germline CDR1 and CDR2 sequences are SGHAT and FQNNGV. There are 14 residues in the CDR3. The CDR3 reads CASSLHGQGTEAFF. The DNA of the CDR3 is TGTGCCAGCAGCTTACACGGTCAGGGCACTGAAGCTTTCTTT. The full variable domain, completed using reference TRBV11-2 and TRBJ1-1, is EAGVAQSPRYKIIEKRQSVAFWCNPISGHATLYWYQQILGQGPKLLIQFQNNGVVDDSQLPKDRFSAERLKGVDSTLKIQPAKLEDSAVYLCASSLHGQGTEAFFGQGTRLTVV.

This chain links TRBV19 with TRBJ2-2; D unclear. The germline CDR1 and CDR2 sequences are LNHDA and SQIVND (reference sequence). The V gene lost 3 bases and the J gene lost 4 bases, with 3 bases spanning the gap. CDR3 size: 12 residues. As DNA, the CDR3 is TGTGCCAGTAGTATGCGCACCGGGGAGCTGTTTTTT. It translates to CASSMRTGELFF.

The J gene is TRBJ1-1, the V gene TRBV5-1; TRBD1 is a possible D gene (6 bases). The V gene lost 5 bases and the J gene lost 0 bases, with 11 bases spanning the gap. CDR1 is SGHRS and CDR2 is YFSETQ in the germline V gene. The CDR3 extends over 14 amino acids. CDR3 loop: CASRGDTLNTEAFF. DNA for the CDR3: TGCGCCAGCAGGGGGGACACCCTGAACACTGAAGCTTTCTTT.

The rearrangement joins TRBV18 to TRBJ1-1; TRBD1 matches at 7 bases. There are 15 residues in the CDR3. V dropped 5 bases and J dropped 0; count of bases not matched to a gene: 6. Germline values: CDR1 KGHSH, CDR2 LQKENI. The CDR3 is CASSAQGDMNTEAFF. In DNA form, the CDR3 reads TGTGCCAGCTCAGCCCAGGGGGATATGAACACTGAAGCTTTCTTT.

J is TRBJ2-1 and V is TRBV6-5; D not resolved. Germline CDR1 reads MNHEY; CDR2 reads SVGAGI. This CDR3 has 15 residues. Trimming cost V 2 bases and J 6 bases, with 14 bases left between them. As DNA, the CDR3 is TGTGCCAGCAGTTACCGGAGTATTTCGGGCAATGAGCAGTTCTTC. This translates into CASSYRSISGNEQFF.

This sequence joins TRBV18 and TRBJ2-3; 8 nucleotides line up with TRBD2. This CDR3 region has 17 residues. Trimming took 2 bases from V and 0 from J; bases not matched to a gene: 7. Germline-derived CDR1 and CDR2 are KGHSH and LQKENI. CDR3: CASSPISTSGSTDTQYF. The DNA for the CDR3 is TGTGCCAGCTCACCAATATCAACTAGCGGTAGCACAGATACGCAGTATTTT.

The V call is TRBV5-4, the J call TRBJ2-7; TRBD2 agrees at 8 bases. CDR1 is SGHNT and CDR2 is YYREEE in the germline V gene (reference sequence). The junction had 10 bases not matched to a gene; V was cut back by 1 base and J by 7 bases. The CDR3 has 15 residues. DNA for the CDR3: TGTGCCAGCAGCTTGTACGGGGGGGCCTCTGGAGAGCAGTACTTC. Its protein is CASSLYGGASGEQYF.

This clone was seen just once. This chain connects TRBV6-4 to TRBJ1-3; D unresolved. From germline, CDR1 is MRHNA and CDR2 SNTAGT. Between the trimmed V and J ends, which lost 10 bases and 5 bases, there was a span of 21 bases. The CDR3 has 15 residues. The CDR3 DNA sequence: TGTGCCACCCCCGGGGAGCCTCGATTCCGAAACACCATATATTTT. Translating gives CATPGEPRFRNTIYF.